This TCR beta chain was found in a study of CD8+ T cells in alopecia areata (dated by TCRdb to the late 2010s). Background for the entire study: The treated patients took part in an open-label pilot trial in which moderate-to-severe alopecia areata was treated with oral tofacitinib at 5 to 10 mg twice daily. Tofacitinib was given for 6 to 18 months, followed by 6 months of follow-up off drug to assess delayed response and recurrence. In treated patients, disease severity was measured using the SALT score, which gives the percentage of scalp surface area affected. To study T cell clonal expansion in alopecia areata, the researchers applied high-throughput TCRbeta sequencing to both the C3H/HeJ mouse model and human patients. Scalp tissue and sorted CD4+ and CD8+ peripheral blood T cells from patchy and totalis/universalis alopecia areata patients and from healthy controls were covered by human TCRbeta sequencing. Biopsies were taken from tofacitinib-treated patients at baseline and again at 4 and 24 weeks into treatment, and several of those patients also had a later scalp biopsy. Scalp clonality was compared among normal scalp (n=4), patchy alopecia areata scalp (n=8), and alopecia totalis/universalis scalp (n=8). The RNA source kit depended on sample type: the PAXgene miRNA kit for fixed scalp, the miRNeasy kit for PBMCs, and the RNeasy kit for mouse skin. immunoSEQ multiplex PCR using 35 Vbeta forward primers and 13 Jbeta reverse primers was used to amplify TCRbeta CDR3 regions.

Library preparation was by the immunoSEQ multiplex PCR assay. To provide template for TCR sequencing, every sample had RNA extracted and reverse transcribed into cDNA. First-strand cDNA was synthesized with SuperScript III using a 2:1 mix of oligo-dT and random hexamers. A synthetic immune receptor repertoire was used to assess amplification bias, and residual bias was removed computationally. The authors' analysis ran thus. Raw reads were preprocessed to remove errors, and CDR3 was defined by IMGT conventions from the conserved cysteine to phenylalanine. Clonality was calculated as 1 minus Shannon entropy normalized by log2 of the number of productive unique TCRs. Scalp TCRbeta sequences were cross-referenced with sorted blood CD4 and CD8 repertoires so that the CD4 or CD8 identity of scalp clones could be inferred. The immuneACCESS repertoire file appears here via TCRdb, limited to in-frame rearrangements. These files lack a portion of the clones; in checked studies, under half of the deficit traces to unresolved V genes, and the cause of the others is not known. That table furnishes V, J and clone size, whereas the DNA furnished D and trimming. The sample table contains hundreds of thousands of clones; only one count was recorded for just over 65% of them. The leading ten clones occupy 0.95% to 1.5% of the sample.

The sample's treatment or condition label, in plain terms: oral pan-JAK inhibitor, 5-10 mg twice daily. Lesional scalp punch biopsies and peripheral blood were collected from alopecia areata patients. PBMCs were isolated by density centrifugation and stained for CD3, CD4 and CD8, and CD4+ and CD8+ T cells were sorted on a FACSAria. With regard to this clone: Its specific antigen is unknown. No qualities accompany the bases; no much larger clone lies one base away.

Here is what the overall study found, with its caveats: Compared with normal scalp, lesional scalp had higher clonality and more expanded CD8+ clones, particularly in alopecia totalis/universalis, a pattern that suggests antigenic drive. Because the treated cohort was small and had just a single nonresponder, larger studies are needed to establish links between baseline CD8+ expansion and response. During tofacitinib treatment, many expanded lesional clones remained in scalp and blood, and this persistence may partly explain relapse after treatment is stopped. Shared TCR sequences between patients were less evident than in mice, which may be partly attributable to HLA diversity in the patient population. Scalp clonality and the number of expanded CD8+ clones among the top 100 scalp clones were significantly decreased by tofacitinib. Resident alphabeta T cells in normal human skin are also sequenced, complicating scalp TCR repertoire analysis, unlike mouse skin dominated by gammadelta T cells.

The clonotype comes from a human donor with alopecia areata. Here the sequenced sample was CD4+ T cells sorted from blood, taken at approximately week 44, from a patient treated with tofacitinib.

The CDR3 is CASGHKGSEQYF. The nucleotide sequence is given as TGTGCCAGCGGCCACAAGGGGTCCGAGCAGTACTTC. In this chain, TRBV7-9 is recombined with TRBJ2-7; perhaps TRBD1 is the D gene, with 5 bases matching. The germline ends are 14 bases apart after V is trimmed by 8 bases and J by 6 bases. CDR1 and CDR2 (SEHNR, FQNEAQ) derive from the germline V gene (reference sequence). The CDR3 goes from the cysteine to the phenylalanine over 12 residues. Of the read, only the CDR3 DNA is kept; its 36 bases are in frame from base 1.